This T cell receptor beta chain was sequenced for a study of T-cell memory formation after mild COVID-19. The study, taken as a whole, reports: Pre-infection memory contained some responding clones, which suggested that cross-reactive memory had joined.

Germline-derived CDR1 and CDR2 are MNHEY and SMNVEV (reference sequence). The V and J ends lost 2 bases and 13 bases respectively, with 20 bases between them. The length of the CDR3 is 14 residues. One entry per CDR3 protein, called by TCRdb with MiXCR from the 5' RACE reads. The sample holds 470,000 or so distinct CDR3 sequences, approximately 18% seen once. This clonotype appeared a few times. Its specificity is not known. V is TRBV27 and J is TRBJ1-1; weak D call: TRBD1 (6 bases). The specimen sequenced was PBMCs or a T cell subset sorted from them (not recorded which). The source of this sequence is an adult woman who had mild COVID-19 (a few samples of this study predate the infection). Cell type and time point are not known. CDR3 loop: CASSLKGGRRIGFF. The CDR3 nucleotides are TGTGCCAGCAGTTTAAAAGGGGGGCGCCGGATTGGTTTCTTT.